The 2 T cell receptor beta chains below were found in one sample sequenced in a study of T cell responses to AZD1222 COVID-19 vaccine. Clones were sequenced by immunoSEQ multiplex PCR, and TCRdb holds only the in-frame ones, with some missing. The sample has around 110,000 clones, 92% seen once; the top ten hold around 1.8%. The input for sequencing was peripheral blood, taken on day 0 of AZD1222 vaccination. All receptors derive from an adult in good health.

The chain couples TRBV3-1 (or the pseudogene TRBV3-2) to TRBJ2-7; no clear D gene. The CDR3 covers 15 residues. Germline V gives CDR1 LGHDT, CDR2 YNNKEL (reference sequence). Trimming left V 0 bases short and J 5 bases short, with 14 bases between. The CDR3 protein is CASSQDLGLRNEQYF. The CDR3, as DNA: TGTGCCAGCAGCCAAGATCTAGGCTTGAGGAACGAGCAGTACTTC.

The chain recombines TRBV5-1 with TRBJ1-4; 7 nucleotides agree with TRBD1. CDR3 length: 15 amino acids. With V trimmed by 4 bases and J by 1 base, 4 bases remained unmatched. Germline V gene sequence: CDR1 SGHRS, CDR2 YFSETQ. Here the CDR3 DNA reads TGCGCCAGCAGCACCAGACAGGGAACTAATGAAAAACTGTTTTTT. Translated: CASSTRQGTNEKLFF.